The 32 T cell receptor beta chains given below trace back to one sample, sequenced in a study of blood T cell repertoires in COVID-19. Profiling relied on immunoSEQ multiplex PCR, and the TCRdb table lists in-frame clones only, not all of them. The table includes about 240,000 clones, around 81% detected once. The specimen was peripheral blood. Receptors were obtained from a man under 40 who had recovered from COVID-19.

The J gene is TRBJ1-1, the V gene TRBV9; D possibly corresponds to TRBD1 (6 bases). The V end was cut by 4 bases, the J end by 3 bases, with 10 bases between. The length of the CDR3 is 13 residues. The V gene's germline CDR1 is SGDLS and CDR2 YYNGEE. CDR3 bases: TGTGCCAGCAGCAGGAAGGGGGACACTGAAGCTTTCTTT. Translated: CASSRKGDTEAFF.

This clone turned up a few times. The rearrangement uses TRBV12-3 or TRBV12-4 and TRBJ1-2; TRBD1 matches at 7 bases. The CDR3 contains 13 residues. V dropped 6 bases and J dropped 4; count of bases not matched to a gene: 5. The CDR3 sequence is CASRMGQLYGYTF. The CDR3 nucleotides read TGTGCCAGCAGGATGGGACAGCTCTATGGCTACACCTTC.

The genes are TRBV5-1 and TRBJ2-3; 7 positions match TRBD2. Trimming at V came to 0 bases and at J to 0 bases, leaving 4 bases not matched to a gene. The CDR3 sequence is 16 residues long. CDR1 SGHRS and CDR2 YFSETQ come from the germline V gene. DNA of the CDR3: TGCGCCAGCAGCTTGGGCGGGACTACGAGCACAGATACGCAGTATTTT. Its protein is CASSLGGTTSTDTQYF. Using reference TRBV5-1 and TRBJ2-3 for the parts outside the CDR3, the full variable domain is KAGVTQTPRYLIKTRGQQVTLSCSPISGHRSVSWYQQTPGQGLQFLFEYFSETQRNKGNFPGRFSGRQFSNSRSEMNVSTLELGDSALYLCASSLGGTTSTDTQYFGPGTRLTVL.

This clone has just one count. J is TRBJ1-6 and V is TRBV5-5; D may be TRBD1 (5 bases). V gave up 0 bases and J gave up 8 bases, with 15 bases separating them. Per germline, CDR1 SGHKS and CDR2 YYEKEE (reference sequence). This CDR3 has 16 amino acids. CDR3 DNA: TGTGCCAGCAGCTTGGGGGCAGGGAAGGGTTATTCACCCCTCCACTTT. Protein sequence: CASSLGAGKGYSPLHF.

The chain couples TRBV6-6 to TRBJ2-3; TRBD2 is a possible D gene (6 bases). The CDR3 length is 16 residues. V was pared by 0 bases and J by 6 bases, with 16 bases between. CDR1 is MNHNY and CDR2 is SVGAGI in the germline V gene (reference sequence). The CDR3: CASSYSTAGGLDTQYF. The CDR3 DNA sequence: TGTGCCAGCAGTTACTCGACAGCGGGCGGTTTGGATACGCAGTATTTT.

This clone appeared a few times. The rearrangement links TRBV5-6 to TRBJ1-1; 10 nucleotides align to TRBD1. Germline V gene data show CDR1 as SGHDT and CDR2 as YYEEEE. This CDR3 is built from 13 residues. With V trimmed by 3 bases and J by 5 bases, 1 base remained unmatched. The CDR3 here is CASSWDRGTEAFF. As DNA, the CDR3 is TGTGCCAGCAGCTGGGACAGGGGTACTGAAGCTTTCTTT.

This clone has just a few counts. V gene TRBV10-2 combines with J gene TRBJ1-5; tentative D call: TRBD1 (6 bases). Germline loops: CDR1 WSHSY, CDR2 SAAADI. CDR3 size: 13 residues. Trimming removed 5 bases from V and 7 bases from J, with 12 bases in between. The CDR3 here is CASSWDMDQPQHF. As DNA, the CDR3 is TGCGCCAGCAGTTGGGACATGGACCAGCCCCAGCATTTT.

The chain recombines TRBV3-1 (or the pseudogene TRBV3-2) with TRBJ2-7; possibly TRBD1 for D (5 bases). The germline V gene encodes CDR1 LGHDT and CDR2 YNNKEL (reference sequence). Trimming left V 5 bases short and J 6 bases short, with 20 bases between. There are 15 residues in the CDR3. The CDR3 DNA reads TGTGCCAGCAGCTCCAACCTCCCAGGGCCTTCCGAGCAGTACGTC. Translation gives CASSSNLPGPSEQYV.

V and J are TRBV4-1 and TRBJ2-1; 12 bases agree with TRBD2. Losses at the gene ends were 0 bases for V and 7 bases for J; bases not matched to a gene: 10. The CDR3 covers 18 residues. Germline V gene data show CDR1 as MGHRA and CDR2 as YSYEKL. The CDR3 bases are TGCGCCAGCAGCCAAGAGCCACTAACTAGCGGGGGGAATAATGAGCAGTTCTTC. Encoded protein: CASSQEPLTSGGNNEQFF.

The chain links TRBV21-1 to TRBJ1-4; the table's D call TRBD1 went unverified against the DNA. TRBV21-1 is noted as a pseudogene. This CDR3 comprises 15 residues. CDR3 in amino acids: CASSSGTGQHEKLFF. The DNA for the CDR3 is TGTGCCAGCAGCTCGGGGACAGGGCAGCATGAAAAACTGTTTTTT.

This clone was observed a handful of times. The gene calls are TRBV3-1 (or the pseudogene TRBV3-2) and TRBJ1-5, with D perhaps TRBD1 (5 bases). Per the germline V gene, CDR1 is LGHDT and CDR2 is YNNKEL (reference sequence). The CDR3 is made up of 17 amino acids. Trimming removed 3 bases from V and 0 bases from J, with 15 bases in between. DNA of the CDR3: TGTGCCAGCAGCCAGGGGCGATCTTTGTATAGCAATCAGCCCCAGCATTTT. Translated, it gives CASSQGRSLYSNQPQHF.

The chain uses TRBV2 and TRBJ2-7; D is unclear. CDR3 length equals 15 residues. Trimming stripped 1 base from V and 3 bases from J, with 13 bases between. Germline V gene lookup returns CDR1 SNHLY and CDR2 FYNNEI. The CDR3 loop reads CASSEVVENLYEQYF. The CDR3 coding sequence is TGTGCCAGCAGTGAAGTCGTGGAGAATCTCTACGAGCAGTACTTC. The whole variable domain, filled in from reference TRBV2 and TRBJ2-7, reads EPEVTQTPSHQVTQMGQEVILRCVPISNHLYFYWYRQILGQKVEFLVSFYNNEISEKSEIFDDQFSVERPDGSNFTLKIRSTKLEDSAMYFCASSEVVENLYEQYFGPGTRLTVT.

The chain uses TRBV5-1 and TRBJ2-2; TRBD2 aligns across 9 bases. The CDR3 runs 16 residues. V was clipped by 1 base and J by 8 bases; unmatched bases: 9. Germline assignment: CDR1 SGHRS and CDR2 YFSETQ. The CDR3 DNA reads as TGCGCCAGCAGCTTGCAGCGGGGGGCCACCCGGGGGGAGCTGTTTTTT. Amino acids: CASSLQRGATRGELFF.

This sequence joins TRBV5-1 and TRBJ2-5; 13 bases agree with TRBD2. CDR1 is SGHRS, CDR2 YFSETQ, per germline. The J segment lost 4 bases and the V segment lost 7 bases, leaving 10 bases of the junction unmatched. This CDR3 comprises 16 residues. The CDR3 is CASGPPGLAGAETQYF. The CDR3 DNA follows: TGCGCCAGCGGTCCTCCTGGACTAGCGGGGGCAGAGACCCAGTACTTC.

The chain recombines TRBV15 with TRBJ2-1; D is uncertain. V lost 0 bases and J 5 bases, leaving 5 bases between the germline ends. There are 13 residues in the CDR3. Per germline, CDR1 LNHNV and CDR2 YYDKDF (reference sequence). CDR3 nucleotide sequence: TGTGCCACCAGCAGAGATGAGGACAATGAGCAGTTCTTC. Protein sequence: CATSRDEDNEQFF.

This clone appeared a few times. V gene TRBV19 combines with J gene TRBJ1-2; D ambiguous. The CDR3 extends over 15 amino acids. Trimming took 4 bases from V and 2 from J, leaving 14 bases between them. Germline assignment: CDR1 LNHDA and CDR2 SQIVND (reference sequence). The chain's CDR3 is CASSTPRVGNYGYTF. Here the CDR3 DNA reads TGTGCCAGTAGTACCCCGAGAGTCGGGAACTATGGCTACACCTTC.

Here the CDR3 DNA reads TGTGCCATCAGTGCCCCGAATACAGGGCCCGATGGCTACACCTTC. It specifies CAISAPNTGPDGYTF. The genes are TRBV10-3 and TRBJ1-2; D might be TRBD1 (6 bases). The CDR3 has 15 residues. Germline CDR1 and CDR2: ENHRY and SYGVKD. V was shortened by 4 bases and J by 6 bases, with 18 bases between the two germline ends.

The V gene is TRBV5-4, the J gene TRBJ1-4; possible D gene TRBD1, 5 bases. The CDR3 length is 15 residues. From germline, CDR1 is SGHNT and CDR2 YYREEE (reference sequence). Trimming stripped 4 bases from V and 4 bases from J, with 14 bases between. The CDR3 sequence is CASSPGGLNNEKLFF. The CDR3 DNA is TGTGCCAGCAGCCCCGGGGGACTTAATAATGAAAAACTGTTTTTT.

V gene TRBV6-6 combines with J gene TRBJ2-5; TRBD2 matches at 12 bases. The V and J ends lost 5 bases and 4 bases, in that order; junction bases with no gene match: 8. Germline lookup yields CDR1 MNHNY and CDR2 SVGAGI (reference sequence). This CDR3 contains 16 residues. In nucleotides, the CDR3 is TGTGCCAGCAGTCGAGGACTAGCGGGGAAAAGAGAGACCCAGTACTTC. Residues: CASSRGLAGKRETQYF.

V and J are TRBV5-3 and TRBJ1-5, with a weak D call TRBD1 (5 bases). TRBV5-3 is an ORF, with its function uncertain. The V end was cut by 1 base, the J end by 4 bases, with 15 bases between. This CDR3 has 16 amino acids. CDR3 in DNA: TGTGCCAGAAGCTTGCCTCACCAGGGAACTAATCAGCCCCAGCATTTT. Its translation is CARSLPHQGTNQPQHF.

J is TRBJ2-3 and V is TRBV18, with a tentative D call TRBD1 (6 bases). V was pared by 3 bases and J by 3 bases, with 13 bases between. The CDR3 runs 15 residues. CDR1 and CDR2 (germline): KGHSH, LQKENI. As DNA, the CDR3 is TGTGCCAGCTCACCTCGAACAGGGTGGACAGATACGCAGTATTTT. Encoded protein: CASSPRTGWTDTQYF.

This clone was picked up one time. The chain uses TRBV6-1 and TRBJ2-7; 7 nucleotides align to TRBD1. The germline V gene encodes CDR1 MNHNS and CDR2 SASEGT. The trim removed 3 bases at V and 4 bases at J, leaving 9 bases unmatched. The CDR3 spans 15 residues. CDR3 DNA: TGTGCCAGCAGTGACCACAGGGGCGGTGTATACGAGCAGTACTTC. Protein sequence: CASSDHRGGVYEQYF.

This clone is a singleton in its sample. The genes are TRBV6-5 and TRBJ1-2, with D uncertain. CDR1 MNHEY and CDR2 SVGAGI come from the germline V gene. V was clipped by 7 bases and J by 3 bases, with 6 bases between them. The CDR3 covers 11 residues. As DNA, the CDR3 is TGTGCCAGCACACAGTACTATGGCTACACCTTC. This gives the protein CASTQYYGYTF.

The chain links TRBV29-1 to TRBJ1-1, with D possibly matching TRBD1 (6 bases). The V and J ends lost 3 bases and 1 base respectively, with 12 bases between them. The germline gives CDR1 SQVTM, CDR2 ANQGSEA. This CDR3 contains 14 residues. Here the CDR3 DNA reads TGCAGCGTTGAGCGACAGGCCACGAACACTGAAGCTTTCTTT. As protein: CSVERQATNTEAFF.

The chain has TRBV3-1 (or the pseudogene TRBV3-2) and TRBJ2-5; 7 bases map to TRBD2. The germline V gene has CDR1 LGHDT and CDR2 YNNKEL (reference sequence). The CDR3 runs 14 residues. The J segment lost 5 bases and the V segment lost 4 bases, leaving 7 bases of the junction unmatched. CDR3 sequence: CASSLNFGGETQYF. The CDR3 DNA reads as TGTGCCAGCAGCCTCAATTTCGGGGGGGAGACCCAGTACTTC.

This clone was detected once. The rearrangement joins TRBV12-3 or TRBV12-4 to TRBJ2-1; no firm D call. This CDR3 contains 11 residues. V was trimmed by 7 bases and J by 9 bases, leaving 10 bases between them. DNA for the CDR3: TGTGCCAGCACTCCCGCGTTTGAGCAGTTCTTC. It translates to CASTPAFEQFF.

The chain carries TRBV19 and TRBJ2-3; 9 nucleotides align to TRBD2. Germline lookup yields CDR1 LNHDA and CDR2 SQIVND (reference sequence). V was pared by 5 bases and J by 2 bases, with 5 bases of the junction left unmatched. This CDR3 spans 15 amino acids. The CDR3 protein is CASSLSGGPTDTQYF. The CDR3 nucleotides read TGTGCCAGTAGTCTTAGCGGGGGCCCCACAGATACGCAGTATTTT. The whole variable domain, filled in from reference TRBV19 and TRBJ2-3, reads DGGITQSPKYLFRKEGQNVTLSCEQNLNHDAMYWYRQDPGQGLRLIYYSQIVNDFQKGDIAEGYSVSREKKESFPLTVTSAQKNPTAFYLCASSLSGGPTDTQYFGPGTRLTVL.

This clone has more than one count but fewer than ten. The rearrangement uses TRBV6-5 and TRBJ1-6, with no clear D. The CDR3 has 15 residues. V was cut by 5 bases and J by 5 bases, with 13 bases left in between. CDR1 is MNHEY, CDR2 SVGAGI, per germline. This CDR3 is CASSPAEGNNSPLHF. The CDR3 nucleotides read TGTGCCAGCAGTCCTGCGGAGGGAAATAATTCACCCCTCCACTTT.

This chain connects TRBV27 to TRBJ1-3; D call uncertain. The CDR3 is 14 residues long. In germline, CDR1 is MNHEY, CDR2 SMNVEV (reference sequence). V lost 4 bases, J lost 0 bases, and 7 bases lay in between. The chain's CDR3 is CASSSTNSGNTIYF. The DNA of the CDR3 is TGTGCCAGCAGTTCCACAAACTCTGGAAACACCATATATTTT.

Only a few counts were recorded for this clone. CDR3 amino acids: CASSQPRLAGGPSTDTQYF. The CDR3 DNA reads TGCGCCAGCAGCCAACCGAGACTAGCGGGGGGGCCGTCGACAGATACGCAGTATTTT. V usage is TRBV4-1 and J usage is TRBJ2-3; 14 bases align to TRBD2. Trimming took 2 bases from V and 3 from J; bases not matched to a gene: 10. The CDR3 is 19 residues long. CDR1 MGHRA and CDR2 YSYEKL come from the germline V gene.

The genes are TRBV5-1 and TRBJ2-3; 8 bases fit TRBD1. The junction had 13 bases not matched to a gene; V was cut back by 3 bases and J by 4 bases. The CDR3 length is 17 residues. Germline values: CDR1 SGHRS, CDR2 YFSETQ. CDR3 in amino acids: CASSSATGVGGADTQYF. Here the CDR3 DNA reads TGCGCCAGCAGCTCCGCGACAGGGGTTGGAGGGGCAGATACGCAGTATTTT.

This clone appeared a single time. The chain joins TRBV28 to TRBJ1-5, with D possibly matching TRBD1 (5 bases). This CDR3 is built from 12 residues. Trimming cost V 5 bases and J 8 bases, with 10 bases left between them. The germline gives CDR1 MDHEN, CDR2 SYDVKM. The CDR3 coding sequence is TGTGCCAGCAGTGCCGGGGGGGAGCCCCAGCATTTT. Its protein product is CASSAGGEPQHF.